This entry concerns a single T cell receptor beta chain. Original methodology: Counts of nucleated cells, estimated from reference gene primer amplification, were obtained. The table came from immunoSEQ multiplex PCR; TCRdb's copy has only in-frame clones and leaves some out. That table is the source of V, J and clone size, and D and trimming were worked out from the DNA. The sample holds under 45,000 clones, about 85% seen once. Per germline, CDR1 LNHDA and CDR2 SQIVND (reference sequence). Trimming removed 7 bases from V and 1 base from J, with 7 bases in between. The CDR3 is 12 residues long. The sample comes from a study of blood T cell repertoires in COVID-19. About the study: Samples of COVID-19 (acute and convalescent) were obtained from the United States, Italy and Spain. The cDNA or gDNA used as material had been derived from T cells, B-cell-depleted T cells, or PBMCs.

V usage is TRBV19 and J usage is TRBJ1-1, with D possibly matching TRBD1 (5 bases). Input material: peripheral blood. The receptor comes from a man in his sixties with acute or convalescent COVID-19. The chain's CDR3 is CASTTGNTEAFF. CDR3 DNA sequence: TGTGCCAGTACTACAGGGAACACTGAAGCTTTCTTT.